This T cell receptor beta chain comes out of a study of response to subunit inactivated influenza vaccine. Study-level results: Each seasonal influenza vaccination, the authors suggested, recruits few new T cells.

Each CDR3 protein gets one entry after TCRdb re-called the RT-PCR reads with MiXCR. The sample holds 450,000 to 550,000 distinct CDR3 sequences, roughly 23% seen once. This clonotype was seen a handful of times. The antigen remains undetermined. In germline, CDR1 is SGHVS, CDR2 FQNEAQ. CDR3 length: 11 amino acids. V was clipped by 6 bases and J by 8 bases, with 8 bases between them. This TCR came from a man in his fifties or sixties who received an inactivated influenza vaccine. Specimen: CD4+ T cells sorted from PBMCs, collected 5 days after vaccination. This chain links TRBV7-8 with TRBJ2-1; D might be TRBD2 (5 bases). This CDR3 is CASRRDHEQFF. The CDR3 nucleotides read TGTGCCAGCAGGAGGGATCATGAGCAGTTCTTC.